One sample yielded the 4 T cell receptor beta chains listed below, sequenced in a study of technical replicates of blood from a handful of donors. TCRdb's table, derived via immunoSEQ multiplex PCR, lists solely in-frame clones and lacks some. The sample carries 60,000 to 65,000 clones, about 87% recorded once. The sample taken for sequencing was PBMCs. The receptors derive from a human donor in good health. Some clones in this sample may be carry-over from other donors' samples.

The gene calls are TRBV7-6 and TRBJ2-7, with TRBD1 matching over 8 bases. V trimming: 3 bases; J trimming: 0 bases; junction bases outside the gene matches: 7. This CDR3 has 16 amino acids. CDR1 is SGHVS and CDR2 is FNYEAQ in the germline V gene. The CDR3: CASSLGTGTYSYEQYF. Written as DNA, the CDR3 is TGTGCCAGCAGCTTGGGGACAGGAACTTACTCCTACGAGCAGTACTTC.

J is TRBJ2-1 and V is TRBV2, with TRBD1 matching over 7 bases. Per the germline V gene, CDR1 is SNHLY and CDR2 is FYNNEI. The CDR3 spans 14 residues. The V segment lost 7 bases and the J segment 6 bases; nucleotides outside the gene matches: 9. CDR3: CASTGEGARNEQFF. The CDR3 DNA reads TGTGCCAGCACTGGAGAGGGGGCGCGCAATGAGCAGTTCTTC.

This clone was detected once. The rearrangement joins TRBV5-4 to TRBJ1-2; D remains unclear. This CDR3 spans 15 amino acids. Between the trimmed V and J ends, which lost 4 bases and 5 bases, there was a span of 18 bases. CDR1 and CDR2 (germline): SGHNT, YYREEE (reference sequence). The CDR3 DNA follows: TGTGCCAGCAGCCACCCACGAAAAGCCGAGTATGGCTACACCTTC. Residues: CASSHPRKAEYGYTF.

J is TRBJ2-1 and V is TRBV6-1, with a tentative D call TRBD2 (5 bases). Germline CDR1 is MNHNS and CDR2 is SASEGT. The ends were cut back, 4 bases at V and 0 bases at J, with 10 bases in the middle. This CDR3 has 15 residues. CDR3 amino acids: CASSGGVGSYNEQFF. DNA of the CDR3: TGTGCCAGCAGTGGGGGAGTAGGCTCCTACAATGAGCAGTTCTTC.